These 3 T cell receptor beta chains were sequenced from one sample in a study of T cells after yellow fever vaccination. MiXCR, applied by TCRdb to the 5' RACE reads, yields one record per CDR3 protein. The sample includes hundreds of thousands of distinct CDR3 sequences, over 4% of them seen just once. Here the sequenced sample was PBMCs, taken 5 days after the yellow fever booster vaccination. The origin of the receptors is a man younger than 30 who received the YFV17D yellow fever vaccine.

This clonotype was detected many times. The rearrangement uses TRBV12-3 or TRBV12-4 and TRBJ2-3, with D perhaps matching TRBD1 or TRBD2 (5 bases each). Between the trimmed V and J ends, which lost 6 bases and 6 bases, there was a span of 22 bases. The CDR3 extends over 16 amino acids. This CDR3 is CASSGHGTRAGDTQYF. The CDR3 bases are TGTGCCAGCAGCGGACACGGGACCCGGGCGGGCGATACGCAGTATTTT.

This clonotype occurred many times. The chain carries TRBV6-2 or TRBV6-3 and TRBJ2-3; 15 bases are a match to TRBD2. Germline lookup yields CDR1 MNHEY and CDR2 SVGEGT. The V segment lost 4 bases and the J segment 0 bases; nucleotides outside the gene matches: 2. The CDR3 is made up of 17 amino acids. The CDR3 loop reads CASSLGLAGGSTDTQYF. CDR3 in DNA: TGTGCCAGCAGTTTGGGACTAGCGGGGGGCAGCACAGATACGCAGTATTTT.

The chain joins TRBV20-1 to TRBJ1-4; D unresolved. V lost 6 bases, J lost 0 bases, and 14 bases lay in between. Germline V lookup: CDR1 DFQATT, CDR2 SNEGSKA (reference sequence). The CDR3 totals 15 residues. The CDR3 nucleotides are TGCAGTGCGCCTGGGCGTGGGGCAACTAATGAAAAACTGTTTTTT. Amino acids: CSAPGRGATNEKLFF.